Each of the 24 T cell receptor beta chains below was sequenced from the same sample in a study of beta chain features in type 1 diabetes (dated by TCRdb to the late 2010s). Study-level results and caveats: A moderate but significant shortening of TCRB CDR3 length was observed in type 1 diabetes patients in all four CD4+ subsets.

The antigens for these receptors are not known. Library construction relied on the immunoSEQ multiplex PCR assay. All of the isolated RNA was reverse transcribed with the High Capacity cDNA Reverse Transcription Kit, so expressed TCRB transcripts were sequenced. Here the immuneACCESS table is served through TCRdb, limited to in-frame sequences with V and J called. Missing clones are a known gap in these copies; in checked studies unresolved V genes cover under half, and the rest lacks a known reason. The sample table contains roughly 220,000 clones; only one count was recorded for roughly 17% of them. The biggest ten clones account for approximately 0.081% of the sample. Sequenced input: naive CD4+ T cells from blood. The sample's cell subset or site label, in plain terms: true naive CD4+ T cells. These receptors originate from a man aged 25 to 45 with type 1 diabetes.

This clone was seen a handful of times. The CDR3 bases are TGTGCCACCAGCAGAGATGCGAGGACTAGCGGGAGCGATGAGCAGTTCTTC. Its translation is CATSRDARTSGSDEQFF. The chain links TRBV15 to TRBJ2-1, with 13 nucleotides matching TRBD2. The germline V gene encodes CDR1 LNHNV and CDR2 YYDKDF (reference sequence). V gave up 0 bases and J gave up 8 bases; unmatched junction bases: 7. The CDR3 length is 17 residues.

This clone came up a few times. The genes are TRBV7-9 and TRBJ2-3; a possible D gene is TRBD1 (5 bases). V was cut by 5 bases and J by 11 bases, with 17 bases left in between. Germline V gene lookup returns CDR1 SEHNR and CDR2 FQNEAQ (reference sequence). CDR3 length: 13 residues. CDR3 region: CASSAGQLQEQYF. In DNA, the CDR3 is TGTGCCAGCAGCGCCGGACAACTCCAAGAGCAGTATTTT.

The rearrangement joins TRBV9 to TRBJ2-3; unclear D gene. Germline V gene sequence: CDR1 SGDLS, CDR2 YYNGEE. V was cut by 1 base and J by 0 bases, with 6 bases left in between. The CDR3 extends over 14 amino acids. CDR3 loop: CASSVTTSTDTQYF. The DNA for the CDR3 is TGTGCCAGCAGCGTAACTACTAGCACAGATACGCAGTATTTT.

The V call is TRBV9, the J call TRBJ2-3, with D tentatively TRBD2 (5 bases). The CDR3 loop spans 16 amino acids. V lost 4 bases and J lost 0, with 15 bases in between. The germline gives CDR1 SGDLS, CDR2 YYNGEE. In nucleotides, the CDR3 is TGTGCCAGCAGCATCAGCGGAAGATTTAGCACAGATACGCAGTATTTT. Translating gives CASSISGRFSTDTQYF.

CDR3 nucleotide sequence: TGCGCCAGCAGTGGGTCACCCACAGATACGCAGTATTTT. Protein sequence: CASSGSPTDTQYF. The rearrangement uses TRBV10-1 and TRBJ2-3; D is undetermined. The CDR3 totals 13 residues. V lost 4 bases and J lost 2, with 7 bases in between. Germline CDR1 reads WNHNN; CDR2 reads SYGVQD (reference sequence).

The chain recombines TRBV30 with TRBJ2-1; D is uncertain. This CDR3 is built from 13 residues. V dropped 5 bases and J dropped 2 bases, with 10 bases sitting between them. Germline CDR1 and CDR2: GTSNPN and SVGIG (reference sequence). The CDR3 region is CAWAISPYNEQFF. The CDR3 coding sequence is TGTGCCTGGGCGATCTCCCCCTACAATGAGCAGTTCTTC. The complete variable domain, with remaining parts taken from reference TRBV30 and TRBJ2-1, reads SQTIHQWPATLVQPVGSPLSLECTVEGTSNPNLYWYRQAAGRGLQLLFYSVGIGQISSEVPQNLSASRPQDRQFILSSKKLLLSDSGFYLCAWAISPYNEQFFGPGTRLTVL.

The rearrangement uses TRBV29-1 and TRBJ1-1, with unresolved D. Per germline, CDR1 SQVTM and CDR2 ANQGSEA. This CDR3 has 11 amino acids. V gave up 5 bases and J gave up 8 bases, with 12 bases separating them. The CDR3, as DNA: TGCAGCGTTCTCCGATCCACAGAAGCTTTCTTT. It is translated as CSVLRSTEAFF.

V usage is TRBV9 and J usage is TRBJ2-1, with D perhaps given as TRBD1 or TRBD2 (6 bases each). This CDR3 has 15 amino acids. Between the trimmed V and J ends, which lost 4 bases and 1 base, there was a span of 12 bases. Germline-derived CDR1 and CDR2 are SGDLS and YYNGEE. CDR3 sequence reads: CASSTEGGSYNEQFF. The DNA of the CDR3 is TGTGCCAGCAGCACCGAGGGGGGATCCTACAATGAGCAGTTCTTC.

This clone was seen a handful of times. The rearrangement links TRBV28 to TRBJ2-7; D is possibly TRBD2 (5 bases). The CDR3 is 14 residues long. Germline lookup yields CDR1 MDHEN and CDR2 SYDVKM. Trimming shortened V by 4 bases and J by 0 bases, and 10 bases separated the two germline ends. This CDR3 reads CASSSLAGSYEQYF. CDR3 sequence (DNA): TGTGCCAGCAGTTCCCTCGCGGGCTCCTACGAGCAGTACTTC.

The chain carries TRBV4-2 and TRBJ2-7, with TRBD1 identical over 9 bases. CDR3 length equals 15 residues. CDR1 LGHNA and CDR2 YNFKEQ come from the germline V gene. With V trimmed by 0 bases and J by 1 base, 1 base remained unmatched. The CDR3 protein is CASSQEGTGSYEQYF. The CDR3 coding sequence is TGTGCCAGCAGCCAAGAGGGGACAGGGTCCTACGAGCAGTACTTC.

A few counts support this clone. This sequence joins TRBV2 and TRBJ2-7; perhaps TRBD1 as D (5 bases). CDR3 length equals 15 residues. Germline V gene lookup returns CDR1 SNHLY and CDR2 FYNNEI. V lost 8 bases and J 5 bases, leaving 22 bases between the germline ends. CDR3 amino acids: CASRPAGGRAHEQYF. The CDR3 nucleotides are TGTGCCAGCCGGCCTGCAGGTGGCAGGGCCCACGAGCAGTACTTC.

This clone was counted a few times. This chain connects TRBV18 to TRBJ1-1, with D perhaps matching TRBD1 (6 bases). The length of the CDR3 is 18 residues. CDR1 is KGHSH, CDR2 LQKENI, per germline. The V end was cut by 2 bases, the J end by 3 bases, with 22 bases between. CDR3 sequence: CASSPGPSGARGYTEAFF. DNA of the CDR3: TGTGCCAGCTCACCAGGTCCTTCAGGGGCGCGTGGTTACACTGAAGCTTTCTTT.

The chain joins TRBV5-6 to TRBJ2-1, with a tentative D call TRBD1 (5 bases). V was pared by 0 bases and J by 4 bases, with 11 bases between. Germline values: CDR1 SGHDT, CDR2 YYEEEE. This CDR3 has 15 amino acids. CDR3 nucleotide sequence: TGTGCCAGCAGCTTGGCTATACAGGCATACAATGAGCAGTTCTTC. Translating gives CASSLAIQAYNEQFF.

In its sample, this clone was seen a few times. The rearrangement uses TRBV27 and TRBJ2-7, with 7 bases fitting TRBD1. Per germline, CDR1 MNHEY and CDR2 SMNVEV (reference sequence). Trimming cost V 4 bases and J 4 bases; bases outside gene matches: 7. This CDR3 has 14 residues. CDR3 DNA: TGTGCCAGCAGTTGGACAGGACGAGAATACGAGCAGTACTTC. Protein: CASSWTGREYEQYF.

This clone occurred a few times. The CDR3 bases are TGTGCCAGCAGTGAACGGGGCAGGGGTTCCTACGAGCAGTACTTC. This encodes CASSERGRGSYEQYF. The chain combines TRBV25-1 with TRBJ2-7; D perhaps matches TRBD1 (6 bases). Germline-derived CDR1 and CDR2 are MGHDK and SYGVNS. This CDR3 is built from 15 residues. The germline V and J ends were trimmed by 2 bases and 1 base, with 12 bases remaining between them.

This rearrangement joins TRBV7-9 to TRBJ2-2; D may be TRBD2 (5 bases). Germline loops: CDR1 SEHNR, CDR2 FQNEAQ (reference sequence). The CDR3 consists of 17 residues. The ends were cut back, 4 bases at V and 5 bases at J, with 20 bases in the middle. This CDR3 reads CASSSTAERTPTGELFF. CDR3 DNA sequence: TGTGCCAGCAGCTCGACCGCGGAACGGACTCCAACCGGGGAGCTGTTTTTT. Based on the CDR3 plus reference TRBV7-9 and TRBJ2-2, the full variable domain is DTGVSQNPRHKITKRGQNVTFRCDPISEHNRLYWYRQTLGQGPEFLTYFQNEAQLEKSRLLSDRFSAERPKGSFSTLEIQRTEQGDSAMYLCASSSTAERTPTGELFFGEGSRLTVL.

This clone turned up a few times. V and J are TRBV7-9 and TRBJ2-7; the D gene is possibly TRBD1 (5 bases). Deletions cut 2 bases from V and 2 bases from J, with 10 bases between. CDR3 length: 14 amino acids. The V gene's germline CDR1 is SEHNR and CDR2 FQNEAQ (reference sequence). The CDR3 coding sequence is TGTGCCAGCAGCTTACAGGGCCCTACCTACGAGCAGTACTTC. Translated: CASSLQGPTYEQYF.

This clone was observed a handful of times. The chain carries TRBV28 and TRBJ2-4; a weak D match, TRBD1 (5 bases). The CDR3 is 16 residues long. The germline CDR1 and CDR2 sequences are MDHEN and SYDVKM. Deletions cut 5 bases from V and 0 bases from J, with 14 bases between. The CDR3 sequence is CASSGQGTLAKNIQYF. The CDR3 nucleotides read TGTGCCAGCAGTGGTCAGGGCACCCTAGCCAAAAACATTCAGTACTTC.

This clone was seen a handful of times. V is TRBV7-6 and J is TRBJ2-3, with 7 bases that match TRBD2. Germline V CDR1 and CDR2: SGHVS, FNYEAQ. J lost 0 bases, V lost 5 bases, and 5 bases had no gene match. This CDR3 comprises 15 residues. CDR3 loop: CASSERLASTDTQYF. Written as DNA, the CDR3 is TGTGCCAGCAGCGAGAGACTAGCAAGCACAGATACGCAGTATTTT.

The chain combines TRBV4-2 with TRBJ2-3; 8 bases agree with TRBD2. The CDR3 is made up of 17 amino acids. Germline V lookup: CDR1 LGHNA, CDR2 YNFKEQ. V trimming: 3 bases; J trimming: 3 bases; junction bases outside the gene matches: 11. CDR3 region: CASSQLGVSGSTDTQYF. The CDR3 coding sequence is TGTGCCAGCAGCCAGCTGGGTGTAAGCGGGAGTACAGATACGCAGTATTTT.

This clone was counted only a few times. The rearrangement links TRBV6-5 to TRBJ1-1, with unresolved D. Germline V gene lookup returns CDR1 MNHEY and CDR2 SVGAGI. This CDR3 is built from 14 residues. V lost 0 bases and J 6 bases, leaving 11 bases between the germline ends. This CDR3 reads CASSYSTEKAEAFF. CDR3 sequence (DNA): TGTGCCAGCAGTTACTCGACGGAGAAGGCTGAAGCTTTCTTT.

This clone has just a few counts. The chain is built from TRBV5-1 and TRBJ2-1; 12 positions agree with TRBD1. The CDR3 is 16 amino acids. Germline V gene sequence: CDR1 SGHRS, CDR2 YFSETQ. The trim removed 4 bases at V and 2 bases at J, leaving 4 bases unmatched. The CDR3 sequence is CASSTGTGGPYNEQFF. Here the CDR3 DNA reads TGCGCCAGCAGCACCGGGACAGGGGGCCCCTACAATGAGCAGTTCTTC.

This rearrangement joins TRBV2 to TRBJ2-3; TRBD2 matches 9 bases. The CDR3 covers 16 residues. V trimming: 2 bases; J trimming: 5 bases; junction bases outside the gene matches: 8. The germline CDR1 and CDR2 sequences are SNHLY and FYNNEI. The CDR3 reads CASSERSSGTGDTQYF. As DNA, the CDR3 is TGTGCCAGCAGTGAAAGGTCTAGCGGGACGGGAGATACGCAGTATTTT.

CDR3 amino acids: CAWSGGLGYEQYF. The CDR3 coding sequence is TGTGCCTGGAGCGGTGGACTGGGGTACGAGCAGTACTTC. The chain joins TRBV30 to TRBJ2-7, with D tentatively TRBD2 (5 bases). Trimming shortened V by 3 bases and J by 4 bases, and 13 bases separated the two germline ends. Per the germline V gene, CDR1 is GTSNPN and CDR2 is SVGIG (reference sequence). The CDR3 has 13 residues.